These T cell receptor beta chains were read from a single sample in a study of blood T cell repertoires in COVID-19. Method: immunoSEQ multiplex PCR; TCRdb's copy keeps in-frame clones and lacks some. The sample lists 180,000 or so clones, more than 75% occurring once. Material: PBMCs or T cells enriched from blood (not recorded which). Receptor source: a man between 40 and 49 years old with acute COVID-19. The CDR3 runs from the conserved cysteine through the conserved F or W. A D gene is named only where the DNA matches it firmly. Where a row states a size, it is once, few, many or the class of an expanded clone; other rows omit it.

TRBJ2-3 | once | 14 | TRBV27 | TRBD2 | TGTGCCAGCAGTTTTATGGGACTAGCCGATACGCAGTATTTT | CASSFMGLADTQYF
TRBJ1-3 | . | 17 | TRBV4-1 | TRBD1 | TGCGCCAGCAGCCAAGATCAGCGGACAGGGTTCATAAACACCATATATTTT | CASSQDQRTGFINTIYF
TRBJ1-2 | once | 14 | TRBV5-1 | TRBD1 | TGCGCCAGCAGTTCTTCCGGGACAGGGACTGGCTACACCTTC | CASSSSGTGTGYTF
TRBJ2-7 | . | 15 | TRBV7-9 | . | TGTGCCAGCAGCCAGGGGCCGGGGAGCTCCTACGAGCAGTACTTC | CASSQGPGSSYEQYF
TRBJ2-1 | . | 15 | TRBV2 | . | TGTGCCAGCAGTCAAGAGACTAGCTCCTACAATGAGCAGTTCTTC | CASSQETSSYNEQFF
TRBJ2-1 | once | 14 | TRBV24-1 | . | TGTGCCACCAGTCGTAGCACCTCCTACAATGAGCAGTTCTTC | CATSRSTSYNEQFF
TRBJ1-3 | . | 14 | TRBV7-2 | . | TGTGCCAGCAGCTATAGGGGGTCTGGAAACACCATATATTTT | CASSYRGSGNTIYF
TRBJ2-1 | . | 15 | TRBV28 | TRBD2 | TGTGCCAGCAGTCCAACAGCGGGGGCTAACAATGAGCAGTTCTTC | CASSPTAGANNEQFF
TRBJ2-1 | . | 16 | TRBV24-1 | . | TGTGCCACCAGTGATTTTACGGGGGACTCCTACAATGAGCAGTTCTTC | CATSDFTGDSYNEQFF
TRBJ2-1 | . | 16 | TRBV5-8 | TRBD1 | TGTGCCAGCAGCTTAAGGGGACAGGGCGCCAAGGGGGAGCAGTTCTTC | CASSLRGQGAKGEQFF
TRBJ1-2 | . | 16 | TRBV5-4 | . | TGTGCCAGCAGCTTAGTGGGGGCCCTCGATAACTATGGCTACACCTTC | CASSLVGALDNYGYTF
TRBJ2-2 | . | 14 | TRBV28 | . | TGTGCCAGCAGTTGGCAGGCTGTCACCGGGGAGCTGTTTTTT | CASSWQAVTGELFF
TRBJ2-3 | . | 15 | TRBV7-9 | TRBD1 | TGTGCCAGCAGCCCCTGGACAGGGGAAACAGATACGCAGTATTTT | CASSPWTGETDTQYF
TRBJ2-5 | . | 15 | TRBV29-1 | TRBD2 | TGCAGCGTTGATCTAGCGGGAGGGCCAGGGGAGACCCAGTACTTC | CSVDLAGGPGETQYF
TRBJ2-1 | . | 15 | TRBV28 | . | TGTGCCAGCAGTGCCACCGCGGACAGCAACAATGAGCAGTTCTTC | CASSATADSNNEQFF
TRBJ1-2 | . | 14 | TRBV27 | . | TGTGCCAGCAGTACCGGGACATCTAACTATGGCTACACCTTC | CASSTGTSNYGYTF
TRBJ2-1 | . | 15 | TRBV4-1 | . | TGCGCCAGCAGCCAAGTCCCTAGCTCCTACAATGAGCAGTTCTTC | CASSQVPSSYNEQFF
TRBJ2-5 | . | 14 | TRBV19 | TRBD2 | TGTGCCAGTAGGCGGACTAGCGGACAAGAGACCCAGTACTTC | CASRRTSGQETQYF
TRBJ1-1 | . | 15 | TRBV5-1 | . | TGCGCCAGCAGCTTGGCCGTGGCAGGAGGCACTGAAGCTTTCTTT | CASSLAVAGGTEAFF
TRBJ2-7 | . | 12 | TRBV6-5 | . | TGTGCCAGCGGAAGCAGGGCCTACGAGCAGTACTTC | CASGSRAYEQYF
TRBJ2-6 | . | 16 | TRBV3-1/TRBV3-2 | . | TGTGCCAGCAGCCAAGCCCTAGCCCCTGGGGCCAACGTCCTGACTTTC | CASSQALAPGANVLTF
TRBJ1-6 | few | 15 | TRBV16 | . | TGTGCCAGCAGCAGGGCCCTGACAGCAAATTCACCCCTCCACTTT | CASSRALTANSPLHF
TRBJ1-5 | . | 13 | TRBV15 | TRBD1 | TGTGCCACCAGCAAAGGACAGGATCAGCCCCAGCATTTT | CATSKGQDQPQHF
TRBJ2-6 | . | 17 | TRBV13 | TRBD2 | TGTGCCAGCAGAGGGCTAGCGGGAGTTTCGGGGGCCAACGTCCTGACTTTC | CASRGLAGVSGANVLTF
TRBJ2-3 | . | 18 | TRBV7-9 | TRBD2 | TGTGCCAGCAGCTTAGGGACTAGCGGGAGGGCCTCCGCAGATACGCAGTATTTT | CASSLGTSGRASADTQYF
TRBJ1-5 | . | 16 | TRBV28 | TRBD1 | TGTGCCAGCAGTTCATCACAGGGGGCTGGCAATCAGCCCCAGCATTTT | CASSSSQGAGNQPQHF
TRBJ2-2 | . | 14 | TRBV24-1 | . | TGTGCCACCAGCGGGATACTAAACACCGGGGAGCTGTTTTTT | CATSGILNTGELFF
TRBJ1-2 | many | 15 | TRBV28 | . | TGTGCCAGCAGCCAGGACACCTTGGGGTACTATGGCTACACCTTC | CASSQDTLGYYGYTF
TRBJ1-6 | few | 14 | TRBV2 | TRBD1 | TGTGCCAGCAGAGAGGGGACAGGGCAGTCACCCCTCCACTTT | CASREGTGQSPLHF
TRBJ2-4 | few | 17 | TRBV10-3 | TRBD2 | TGTGCCATCAGTGACCCACCGGGGGGTTTAGCCAAAAACATTCAGTACTTC | CAISDPPGGLAKNIQYF
TRBJ2-5 | . | 15 | TRBV5-5 | TRBD2 | TGTGCCAGCAGCTTGGCCCACGTGCGGGGGGAGACCCAGTACTTC | CASSLAHVRGETQYF
TRBJ2-6 | . | 16 | TRBV10-3 | . | TGTGCCATCAGTGGTAGCGATGGCTCTGGGGCCAACGTCCTGACTTTC | CAISGSDGSGANVLTF
TRBJ2-3 | . | 15 | TRBV28 | TRBD2 | TGTGCCAGCAGTTTACTAGCGGATAACACAGATACGCAGTATTTT | CASSLLADNTDTQYF
TRBJ2-1 | . | 17 | TRBV4-2 | TRBD2 | TGTGCCAGCAGCCAAGCGACTAGCGGGAGTTCCTACAATGAGCAGTTCTTC | CASSQATSGSSYNEQFF
TRBJ1-1 | . | 14 | TRBV21-1 | . | TGTGCCAGCCGCCTCAGAGTGGGGGGCACTGAAGCTTTCTTT | CASRLRVGGTEAFF
TRBJ1-3 | . | 14 | TRBV7-2 | . | TGTGCCAGCAGCTCACAGGTCTCTGGAAACACCATATATTTT | CASSSQVSGNTIYF
TRBJ2-7 | . | 17 | TRBV21-1 | . | TGTGCCAGCAGTTCCCGCGGGAGGGCCCTCAATAGTCGCGAGCAGTACTTC | CASSSRGRALNSREQYF
TRBJ2-7 | . | 15 | TRBV28 | TRBD1 | TGTGCCAGCAGTTCGCGAGGGACAGGAGCCTACGAGCAGTACTTC | CASSSRGTGAYEQYF
TRBJ1-3 | once | 12 | TRBV19 | . | TGTGCCAGTAGTCTCCCTGGAAACACCATATATTTT | CASSLPGNTIYF
TRBJ2-2 | once | 12 | TRBV3-1/TRBV3-2 | . | TGTGCCAGCAGCCAAGTCCTCGGGGAGCTGTTTTTT | CASSQVLGELFF
TRBJ2-5 | . | 14 | TRBV7-9 | TRBD2 | TGTGCCAGCAGCCGGACTAGCGAGAAAGAGACCCAGTACTTC | CASSRTSEKETQYF
TRBJ1-1 | . | 15 | TRBV7-2 | TRBD1 | TGTGCCAGCAGCCCAGGGGGACGTACAAGGACTGAAGCTTTCTTT | CASSPGGRTRTEAFF
TRBJ1-2 | . | 14 | TRBV6-5 | TRBD1 | TGTGCCAGCCCCCTACCGACAGGGGCCTATGGCTACACCTTC | CASPLPTGAYGYTF
TRBJ1-3 | few | 14 | TRBV5-4 | . | TGTGCCAGCAGACAGACAGGAGCTGGAAACACCATATATTTT | CASRQTGAGNTIYF
TRBJ2-5 | . | 13 | TRBV11-2 | . | TGTGCCAGCAGCTTAGGAGTACAAGAGACCCAGTACTTC | CASSLGVQETQYF
TRBJ1-5 | . | 14 | TRBV30 | . | TGTGCCTGGAGTACCTCGACAGCGGGTCAGCCCCAGCATTTT | CAWSTSTAGQPQHF
TRBJ1-1 | . | 13 | TRBV7-9 | . | TGTGCCAGCAGCGGCCCCATGAACACTGAAGCTTTCTTT | CASSGPMNTEAFF
TRBJ2-2 | . | 14 | TRBV5-4 | TRBD2 | TGTGCCAGCAGCCCGGGGGGGGACACCGGGGAGCTGTTTTTT | CASSPGGDTGELFF
TRBJ1-1 | . | 13 | TRBV10-3 | TRBD1 | TGTGCCATCGGACAACAGGGGGCCGCTGAAGCTTTCTTT | CAIGQQGAAEAFF
TRBJ2-3 | once | 14 | TRBV5-1 | TRBD2 | TGCGCCAGCCGAAGGGAGGGCCTCACAGATACGCAGTATTTT | CASRREGLTDTQYF